The T cell receptor beta chain under discussion was sequenced for a study of response to subunit inactivated influenza vaccine. This clonotype was picked up a small number of times. Its antigen is unidentified. General observations from the study: Researchers suggested that each seasonal influenza vaccination recruits few new T cells.

The CDR3 runs 16 residues. The germline V gene encodes CDR1 SNHLY and CDR2 FYNNEI. The V segment lost 4 bases and the J segment 2 bases; nucleotides outside the gene matches: 3. TCRdb used MiXCR to reprocess the RT-PCR reads, holding one entry per CDR3 protein. The sample includes about 570,000 distinct CDR3 sequences, roughly 10% of them seen just once. The TCR comes from a man aged 45 to 65 who received an inactivated influenza vaccine. This specimen was PBMCs from blood, taken on the day of vaccination. V gene TRBV2 combines with J gene TRBJ2-6, with 9 positions matching TRBD1. The CDR3 DNA reads TGTGCCAGCAGTGGGGACAGGGCTCCTGGGGCCAACGTCCTGACTTTC. Amino acid sequence: CASSGDRAPGANVLTF. The variable domain in full, with the rest retrieved from reference TRBV2 and TRBJ2-6, is EPEVTQTPSHQVTQMGQEVILRCVPISNHLYFYWYRQILGQKVEFLVSFYNNEISEKSEIFDDQFSVERPDGSNFTLKIRSTKLEDSAMYFCASSGDRAPGANVLTFGAGSRLTVL.